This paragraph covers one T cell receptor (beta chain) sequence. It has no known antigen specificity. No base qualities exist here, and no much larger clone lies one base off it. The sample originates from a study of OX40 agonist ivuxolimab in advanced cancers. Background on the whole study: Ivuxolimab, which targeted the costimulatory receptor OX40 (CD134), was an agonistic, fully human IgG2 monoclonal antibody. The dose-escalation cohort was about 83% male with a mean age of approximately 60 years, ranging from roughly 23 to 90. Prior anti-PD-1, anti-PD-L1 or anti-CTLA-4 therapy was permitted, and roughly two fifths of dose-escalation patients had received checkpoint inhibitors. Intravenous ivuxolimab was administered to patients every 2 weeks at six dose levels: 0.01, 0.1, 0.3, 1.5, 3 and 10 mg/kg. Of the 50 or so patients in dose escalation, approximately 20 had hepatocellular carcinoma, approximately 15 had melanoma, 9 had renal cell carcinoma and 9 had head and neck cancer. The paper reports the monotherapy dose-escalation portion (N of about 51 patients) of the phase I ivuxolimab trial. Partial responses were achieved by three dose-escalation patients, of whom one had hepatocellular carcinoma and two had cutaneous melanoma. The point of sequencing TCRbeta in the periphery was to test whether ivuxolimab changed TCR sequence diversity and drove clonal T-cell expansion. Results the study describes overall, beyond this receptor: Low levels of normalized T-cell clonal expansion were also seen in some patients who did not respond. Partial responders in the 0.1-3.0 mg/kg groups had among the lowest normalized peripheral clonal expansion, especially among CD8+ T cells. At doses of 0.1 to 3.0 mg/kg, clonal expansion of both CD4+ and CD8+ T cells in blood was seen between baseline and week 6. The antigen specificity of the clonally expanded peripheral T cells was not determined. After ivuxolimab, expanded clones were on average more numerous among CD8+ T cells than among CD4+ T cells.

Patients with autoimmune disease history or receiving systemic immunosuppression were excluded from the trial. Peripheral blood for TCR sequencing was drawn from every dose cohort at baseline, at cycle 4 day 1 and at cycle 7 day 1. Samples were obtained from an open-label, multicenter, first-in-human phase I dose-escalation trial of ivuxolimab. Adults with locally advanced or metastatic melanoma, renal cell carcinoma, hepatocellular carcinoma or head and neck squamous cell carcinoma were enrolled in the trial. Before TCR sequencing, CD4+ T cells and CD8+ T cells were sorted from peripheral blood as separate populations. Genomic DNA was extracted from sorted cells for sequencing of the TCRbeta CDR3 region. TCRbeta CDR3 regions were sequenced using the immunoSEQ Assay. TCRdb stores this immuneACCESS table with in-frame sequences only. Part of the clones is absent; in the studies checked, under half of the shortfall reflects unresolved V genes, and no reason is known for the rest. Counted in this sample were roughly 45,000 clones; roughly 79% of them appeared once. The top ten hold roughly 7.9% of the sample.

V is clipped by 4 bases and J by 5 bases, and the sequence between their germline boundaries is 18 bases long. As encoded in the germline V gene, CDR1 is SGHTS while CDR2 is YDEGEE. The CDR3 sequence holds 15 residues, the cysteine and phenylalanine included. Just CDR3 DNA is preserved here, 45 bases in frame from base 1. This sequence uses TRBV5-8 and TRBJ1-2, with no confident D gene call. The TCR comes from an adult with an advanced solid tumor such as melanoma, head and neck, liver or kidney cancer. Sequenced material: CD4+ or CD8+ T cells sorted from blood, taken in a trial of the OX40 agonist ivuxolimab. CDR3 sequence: CASSQRKDGLYGYTF. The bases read TGTGCCAGCAGCCAGAGGAAGGATGGATTGTATGGCTACACCTTC. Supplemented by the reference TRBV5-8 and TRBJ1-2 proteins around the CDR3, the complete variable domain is EAGVTQSPTHLIKTRGQQATLRCSPISGHTSVYWYQQALGLGLQFLLWYDEGEERNRGNFPPRFSGRQFPNYSSELNVNALELEDSALYLCASSQRKDGLYGYTFGSGTRLTVV.